This TCR beta chain was identified in a study of Graves' ophthalmopathy and Graves' hyperthyroidism. Overall study results and limits: Most thyroid-expanded clonotypes exceeding 0.001 frequency were also found in blood. The model predicted ophthalmopathy progression with 70.59% sensitivity and around 74% specificity.

Reliance was placed on clinical symptoms, serum thyroxine, TRAb, thyroid ultrasound and orbital computed tomography for diagnosis. The PBMCs originated from more than 8 ml of fresh peripheral blood. Amplified material comprised TCR beta CDR3 regions derived from RNA transcripts. The library came from an HTBI-primed first-round RT-PCR and a second-round multiplex PCR. TCRdb redid the calling of the multiplex PCR reads with MiXCR, one entry per CDR3 protein. The table lists about 410,000 distinct CDR3 sequences, about 17% of them singletons. This clonotype came up many times. What it binds is not known. There are 15 residues in the CDR3. The germline CDR1 and CDR2 sequences are MNHNY and SVGAGI (reference sequence). V trimming: 5 bases; J trimming: 6 bases; junction bases outside the gene matches: 5.

This chain uses TRBV6-6 with TRBJ2-4, with TRBD1 matching over 12 bases. The TCR was taken from a woman aged 18-35 years with Graves' ophthalmopathy. Specimen: peripheral blood. DNA of the CDR3: TGTGCCAGCAGTAGGGGGGACAGGGGGCGAAACATTCAGTACTTC. Amino acids: CASSRGDRGRNIQYF.